This TCR beta chain derives from a study of CD8+ T cells in alopecia areata. Study-wide background: Twice a day, 5 to 10 mg of oral tofacitinib was administered to treated patients.

The CDR3 loop spans 14 amino acids. Deletions cut 3 bases from V and 1 base from J, with 9 bases between. Germline values: CDR1 SGHAT, CDR2 FQDESV (reference sequence). Peripheral blood, together with lesional scalp punch biopsies, was collected from alopecia areata patients. Study-wide points: Clonality was higher in lesional than normal scalp, especially in alopecia totalis/universalis.

On this clone: Its antigen is unidentified.

Isolated RNA was reverse transcribed into cDNA used as the sequencing template. Repertoires were generated with immunoSEQ multiplex PCR, while TCRdb's copy carries only in-frame clones and drops some. The sample records 15,000 to 20,000 clones, less than 70% being singletons. This TCR was recovered from a human donor with alopecia areata. Specimen: skin, collected at week 0. The chain joins TRBV11-1 to TRBJ1-1, with unresolved D. The CDR3 sequence is CASSFQLENTEAFF. Here the CDR3 DNA reads TGTGCCAGCAGCTTCCAATTAGAGAACACTGAAGCTTTCTTT.